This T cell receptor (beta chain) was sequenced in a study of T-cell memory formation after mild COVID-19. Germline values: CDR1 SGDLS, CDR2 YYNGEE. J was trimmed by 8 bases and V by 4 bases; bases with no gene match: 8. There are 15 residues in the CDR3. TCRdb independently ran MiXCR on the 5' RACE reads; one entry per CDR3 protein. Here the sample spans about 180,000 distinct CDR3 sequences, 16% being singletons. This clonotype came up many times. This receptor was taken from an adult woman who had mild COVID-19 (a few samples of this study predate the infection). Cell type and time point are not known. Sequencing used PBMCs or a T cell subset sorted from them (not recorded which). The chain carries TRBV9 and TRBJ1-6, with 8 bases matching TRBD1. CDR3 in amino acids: CASSPRQGPDSPLHF. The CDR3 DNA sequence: TGTGCCAGCAGCCCCCGACAGGGGCCCGATTCACCCCTCCACTTT. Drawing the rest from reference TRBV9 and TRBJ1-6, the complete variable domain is DSGVTQTPKHLITATGQRVTLRCSPRSGDLSVYWYQQSLDQGLQFLIQYYNGEERAKGNILERFSAQQFPDLHSELNLSSLELGDSALYFCASSPRQGPDSPLHFGNGTRLTVT.